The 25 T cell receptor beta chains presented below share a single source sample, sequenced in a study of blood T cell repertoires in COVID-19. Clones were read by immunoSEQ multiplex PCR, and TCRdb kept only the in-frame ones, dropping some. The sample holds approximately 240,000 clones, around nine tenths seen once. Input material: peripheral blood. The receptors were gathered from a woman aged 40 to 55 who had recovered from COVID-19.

The CDR3 loop is CASSSPDSLNTYEQYF. As DNA, the CDR3 is TGTGCCAGCAGCTCCCCAGACAGCTTGAATACCTACGAGCAGTACTTC. The J gene is TRBJ2-7, the V gene TRBV5-5, with a weak D call TRBD1 (5 bases). Germline assignment: CDR1 SGHKS and CDR2 YYEKEE (reference sequence). V lost 3 bases and J 2 bases, leaving 18 bases between the germline ends. The CDR3 length is 16 residues.

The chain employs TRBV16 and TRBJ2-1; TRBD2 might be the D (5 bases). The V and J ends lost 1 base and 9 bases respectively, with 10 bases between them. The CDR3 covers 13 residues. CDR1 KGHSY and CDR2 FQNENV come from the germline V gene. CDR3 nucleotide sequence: TGTGCCAGCAGCCAATGGGCGGCGGGTGAGCAGTTCTTC. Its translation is CASSQWAAGEQFF.

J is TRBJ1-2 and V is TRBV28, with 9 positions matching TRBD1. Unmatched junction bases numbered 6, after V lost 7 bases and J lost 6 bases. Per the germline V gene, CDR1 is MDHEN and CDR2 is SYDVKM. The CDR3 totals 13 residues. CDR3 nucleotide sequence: TGTGCCAGCACCCGGGACAGGGTGGATGGCTACACCTTC. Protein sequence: CASTRDRVDGYTF.

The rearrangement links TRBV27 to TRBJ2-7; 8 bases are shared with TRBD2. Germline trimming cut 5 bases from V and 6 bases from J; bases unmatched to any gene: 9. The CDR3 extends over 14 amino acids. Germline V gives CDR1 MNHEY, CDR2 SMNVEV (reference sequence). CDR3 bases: TGTGCCAGCAGTCTGGGACTAGGGGTGGGCGAGCAGTACTTC. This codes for CASSLGLGVGEQYF.

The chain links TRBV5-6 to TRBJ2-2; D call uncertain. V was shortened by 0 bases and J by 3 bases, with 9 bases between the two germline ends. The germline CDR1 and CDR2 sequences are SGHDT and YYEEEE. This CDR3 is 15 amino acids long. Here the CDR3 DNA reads TGTGCCAGCAGCTTGGGGCAATTCGACACCGGGGAGCTGTTTTTT. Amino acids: CASSLGQFDTGELFF.

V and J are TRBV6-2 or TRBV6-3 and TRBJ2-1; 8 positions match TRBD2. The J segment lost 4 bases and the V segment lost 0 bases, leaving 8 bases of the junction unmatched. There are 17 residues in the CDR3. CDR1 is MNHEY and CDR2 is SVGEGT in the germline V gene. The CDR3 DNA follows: TGTGCCAGCAGTTACTCAGACCTAGCGGGTATTTACAATGAGCAGTTCTTC. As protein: CASSYSDLAGIYNEQFF.

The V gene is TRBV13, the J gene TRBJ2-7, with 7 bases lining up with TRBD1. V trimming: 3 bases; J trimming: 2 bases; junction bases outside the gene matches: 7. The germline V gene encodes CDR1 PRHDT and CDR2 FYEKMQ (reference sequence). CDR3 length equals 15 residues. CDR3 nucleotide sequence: TGTGCCAGCAGCTTTCAGGGGGTCCCCCCCTACGAGCAGTACTTC. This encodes CASSFQGVPPYEQYF. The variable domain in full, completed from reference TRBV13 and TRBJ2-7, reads AAGVIQSPRHLIKEKRETATLKCYPIPRHDTVYWYQQGPGQDPQFLISFYEKMQSDKGSIPDRFSAQQFSDYHSELNMSSLELGDSALYFCASSFQGVPPYEQYFGPGTRLTVT.

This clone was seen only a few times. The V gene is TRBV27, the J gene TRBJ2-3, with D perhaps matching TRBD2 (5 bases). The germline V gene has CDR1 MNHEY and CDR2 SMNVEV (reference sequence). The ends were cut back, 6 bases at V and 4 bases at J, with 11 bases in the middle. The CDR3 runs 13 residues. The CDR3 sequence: CASSGLASDTQYF. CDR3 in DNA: TGTGCCAGCAGCGGGCTAGCATCAGATACGCAGTATTTT.

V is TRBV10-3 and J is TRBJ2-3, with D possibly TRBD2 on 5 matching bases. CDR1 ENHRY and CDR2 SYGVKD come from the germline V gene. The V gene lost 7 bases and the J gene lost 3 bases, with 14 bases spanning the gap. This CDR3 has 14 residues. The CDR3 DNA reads TGTGCCATCAAGAGGGTCCCCGGAACAGATACGCAGTATTTT. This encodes CAIKRVPGTDTQYF.

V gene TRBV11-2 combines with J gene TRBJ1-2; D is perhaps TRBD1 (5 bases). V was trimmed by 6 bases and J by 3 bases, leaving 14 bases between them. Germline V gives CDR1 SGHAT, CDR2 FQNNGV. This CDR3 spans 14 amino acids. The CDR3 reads CASRPGEGYYGYTF. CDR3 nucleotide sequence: TGTGCCAGCAGACCGGGGGAGGGGTACTATGGCTACACCTTC.

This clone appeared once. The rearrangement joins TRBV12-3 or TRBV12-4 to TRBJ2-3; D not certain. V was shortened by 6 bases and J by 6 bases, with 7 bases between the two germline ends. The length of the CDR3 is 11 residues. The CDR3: CASSPQDTQYF. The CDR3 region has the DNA TGTGCCAGCAGCCCCCAGGATACGCAGTATTTT.

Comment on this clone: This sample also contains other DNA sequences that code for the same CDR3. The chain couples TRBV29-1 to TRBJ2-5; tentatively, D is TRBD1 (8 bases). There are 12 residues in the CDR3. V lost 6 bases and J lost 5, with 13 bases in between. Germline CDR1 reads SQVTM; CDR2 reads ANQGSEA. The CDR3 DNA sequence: TGCAGCGTAGACAGGGGAGGGGAGACCCAGTACTTC. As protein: CSVDRGGETQYF.

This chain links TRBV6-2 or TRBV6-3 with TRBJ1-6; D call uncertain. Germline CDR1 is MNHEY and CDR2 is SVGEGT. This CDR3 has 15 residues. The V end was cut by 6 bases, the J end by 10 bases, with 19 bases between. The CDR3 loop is CASSPTAAIGSPLHF. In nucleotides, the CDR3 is TGTGCCAGCAGCCCCACGGCCGCTATCGGGTCACCCCTCCACTTT.

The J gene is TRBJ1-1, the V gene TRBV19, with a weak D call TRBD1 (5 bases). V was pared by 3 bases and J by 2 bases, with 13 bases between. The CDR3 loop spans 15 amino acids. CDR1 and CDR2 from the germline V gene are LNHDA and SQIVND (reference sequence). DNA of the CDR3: TGTGCCAGTAGTATTTTCGCGGGACTAAACACTGAAGCTTTCTTT. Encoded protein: CASSIFAGLNTEAFF.

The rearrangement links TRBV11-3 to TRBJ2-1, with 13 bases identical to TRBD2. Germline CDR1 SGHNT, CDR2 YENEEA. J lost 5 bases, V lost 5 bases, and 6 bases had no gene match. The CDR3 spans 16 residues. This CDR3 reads CASSGAGTSGDNEQFF. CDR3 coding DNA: TGTGCCAGCAGCGGGGCCGGGACTAGCGGGGACAATGAGCAGTTCTTC.

The CDR3 spells CASRGGQVSTGELFF. In DNA, the CDR3 is TGTGCCAGTAGAGGGGGACAGGTTTCTACCGGGGAGCTGTTTTTT. V gene TRBV19 combines with J gene TRBJ2-2, with 8 bases that match TRBD1. V trimming: 6 bases; J trimming: 5 bases; junction bases outside the gene matches: 8. The CDR3 runs to 15 residues. Per the germline V gene, CDR1 is LNHDA and CDR2 is SQIVND (reference sequence).

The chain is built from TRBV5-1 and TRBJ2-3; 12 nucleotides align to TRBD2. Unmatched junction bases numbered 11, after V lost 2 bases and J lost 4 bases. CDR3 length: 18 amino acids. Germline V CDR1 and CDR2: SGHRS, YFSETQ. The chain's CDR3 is CASSFVASGGAKADTQYF. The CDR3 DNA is TGCGCCAGCAGCTTCGTGGCTAGCGGGGGGGCAAAGGCAGATACGCAGTATTTT.

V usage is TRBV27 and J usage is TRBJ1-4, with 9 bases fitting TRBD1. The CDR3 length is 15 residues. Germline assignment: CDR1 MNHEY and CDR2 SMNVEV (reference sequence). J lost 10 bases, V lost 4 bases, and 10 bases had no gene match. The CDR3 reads CASSSPGTGYGKLFF. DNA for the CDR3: TGTGCCAGCAGTTCCCCCGGGACAGGGTACGGAAAACTGTTTTTT.

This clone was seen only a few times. CDR3 nucleotide sequence: TGTGCCAGCAGACCTTCACAGGGCGGGCCGTTTTATGGCTACACCTTC. It translates to CASRPSQGGPFYGYTF. The genes are TRBV6-6 and TRBJ1-2, with D possibly being TRBD1 (6 bases). CDR3 size: 16 residues. Per germline, CDR1 MNHNY and CDR2 SVGAGI (reference sequence). Trimming shortened V by 6 bases and J by 5 bases, and 22 bases separated the two germline ends.

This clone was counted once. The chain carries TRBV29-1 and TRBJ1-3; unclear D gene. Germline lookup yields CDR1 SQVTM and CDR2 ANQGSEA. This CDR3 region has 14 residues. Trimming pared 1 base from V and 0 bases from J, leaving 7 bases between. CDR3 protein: CSVEAAISGNTIYF. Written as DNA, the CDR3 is TGCAGCGTTGAAGCCGCGATCTCTGGAAACACCATATATTTT.

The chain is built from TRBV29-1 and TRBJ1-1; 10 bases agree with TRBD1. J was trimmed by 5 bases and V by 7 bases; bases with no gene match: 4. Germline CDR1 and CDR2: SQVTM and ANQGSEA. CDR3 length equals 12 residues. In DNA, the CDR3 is TGCAGCGCCGGACAGGGGGAGACTGAAGCTTTCTTT. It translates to CSAGQGETEAFF. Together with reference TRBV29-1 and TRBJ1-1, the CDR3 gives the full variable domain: SAVISQKPSRDICQRGTSLTIQCQVDSQVTMMFWYRQQPGQSLTLIATANQGSEATYESGFVIDKFPISRPNLTFSTLTVSNMSPEDSSIYLCSAGQGETEAFFGQGTRLTVV.

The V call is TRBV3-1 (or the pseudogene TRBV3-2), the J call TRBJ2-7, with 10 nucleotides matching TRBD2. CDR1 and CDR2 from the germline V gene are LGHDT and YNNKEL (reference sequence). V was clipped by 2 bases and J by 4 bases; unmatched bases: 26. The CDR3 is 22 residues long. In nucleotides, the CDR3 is TGTGCCAGCAGCCAAAACAGCGGGGGGGCTAGCGGGAGTTCCGCCCGTTCGTACGAGCAGTACTTC. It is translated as CASSQNSGGASGSSARSYEQYF.

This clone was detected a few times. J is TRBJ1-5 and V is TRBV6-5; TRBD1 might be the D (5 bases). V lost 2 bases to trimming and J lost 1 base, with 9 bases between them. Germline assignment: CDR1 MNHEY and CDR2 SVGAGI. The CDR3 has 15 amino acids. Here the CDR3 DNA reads TGTGCCAGCAGTTACAGGTCAGGGAGCAATCAGCCCCAGCATTTT. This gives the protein CASSYRSGSNQPQHF.

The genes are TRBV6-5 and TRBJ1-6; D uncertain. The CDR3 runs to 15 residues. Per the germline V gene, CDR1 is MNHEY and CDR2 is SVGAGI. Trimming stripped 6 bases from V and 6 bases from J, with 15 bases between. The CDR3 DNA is TGTGCCAGCAGCTCCGGGGAGGGTGGTAATTCACCCCTCCACTTT. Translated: CASSSGEGGNSPLHF.

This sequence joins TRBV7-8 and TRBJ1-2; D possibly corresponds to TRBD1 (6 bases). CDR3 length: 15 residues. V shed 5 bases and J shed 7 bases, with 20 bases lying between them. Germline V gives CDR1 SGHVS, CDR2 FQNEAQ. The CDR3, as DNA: TGTGCCAGCAGCCGGGCGGACAGTAGTAGTTCTGGCTACACCTTC. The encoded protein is CASSRADSSSSGYTF.